This T cell receptor (beta chain) was sequenced in a study of CD8+ T cells in alopecia areata. Study in general: The study gave treated patients oral tofacitinib at 5 to 10 mg twice daily. Overall study results and limits: Especially in alopecia totalis/universalis, lesional scalp showed greater clonality than normal scalp did.

Extraction and reverse transcription of RNA yielded cDNA as the sequencing template. The assay was immunoSEQ multiplex PCR, and TCRdb's table has in-frame clones only and misses some. This repertoire shows fewer than 150,000 clones, around two fifths found once; its top ten account for approximately 3.1%. Alopecia areata patients gave lesional scalp punch biopsies and peripheral blood samples. PBMCs, the starting material, were the source of sorted CD4+ and CD8+ T cells. Of note for this clone: Its antigen remains unknown.

Germline values: CDR1 LGHNA, CDR2 YSLEER. This CDR3 comprises 12 residues. Trimming pared 1 base from V and 10 bases from J, leaving 10 bases between. The source material was CD4+ T cells sorted from blood. This sequence joins TRBV4-3 and TRBJ1-1; no clear D gene. The source of this sequence is a human donor with alopecia areata. CDR3 bases: TGCGCCAGCAGCCAAGGCGGACGGGTAGCTTTCTTT. It is translated as CASSQGGRVAFF.